This TCR beta chain stems from a study of regulatory T cells in long-lasting Graves disease. Study overall: Freshly diagnosed Graves' patients had used antithyroid drugs for under 3 months. Study-level findings and limits: The number of shared public clonotypes was higher in persistent patients (around 2,700) than new patients (roughly 970). Persistent disease preferred TRBV28, TRBJ1-2 and TRBJ2-5; new disease, TRBV20-1 and TRBJ2-1.

To make TCR beta libraries, researchers used iRepertoire HTBI primers and Arm-PCR of CDR3 regions. TCRdb re-derived calls from the multiplex PCR reads in MiXCR, one entry per CDR3 protein. The repertoire consists of 400,000 to 500,000 distinct CDR3 sequences, with 12% to 15% occurring once and the leading ten covering approximately 15%. V was trimmed by 6 bases and J by 5 bases, leaving 16 bases between them. CDR1 and CDR2 from the germline V gene are SQVTM and ANQGSEA. The CDR3 is 13 residues long. Specified time point: newly diagnosed GD, antithyroid drugs for less than 3 months. The TCR library used RNA extracted from PBMCs. At least ten counts were recorded for this clonotype. Its matching antigen is unknown. Separately, the same data were catalogued under a study of T cells in Graves' hyperthyroidism and ophthalmopathy.

The source is a woman in her 50s with Graves disease. The sample consisted of peripheral blood mononuclear cells (PBMCs), taken at new diagnosis, from a patient treated with antithyroid drugs. This chain connects TRBV29-1 to TRBJ1-1, with unresolved D. CDR3 protein: CSVDGIGGTEAFF. CDR3 nucleotides: TGCAGCGTCGATGGCATTGGTGGGACTGAAGCTTTCTTT.